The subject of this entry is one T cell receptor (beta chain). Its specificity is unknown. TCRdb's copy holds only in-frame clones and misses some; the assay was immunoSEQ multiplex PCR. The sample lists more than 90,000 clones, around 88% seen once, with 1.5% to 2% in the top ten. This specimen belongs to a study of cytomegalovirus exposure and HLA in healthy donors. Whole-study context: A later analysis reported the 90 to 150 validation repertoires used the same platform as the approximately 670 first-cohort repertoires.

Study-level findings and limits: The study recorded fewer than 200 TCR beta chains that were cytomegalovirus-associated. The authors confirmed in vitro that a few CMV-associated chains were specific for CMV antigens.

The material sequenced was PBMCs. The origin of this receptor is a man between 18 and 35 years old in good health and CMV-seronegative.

CDR3 DNA: TGTGCCAGCAGCTTGACAGGTCAGGACGAGCAGTACTTC. Encoded protein: CASSLTGQDEQYF. This sequence joins TRBV7-9 and TRBJ2-7; D is possibly TRBD1 (6 bases). V was shortened by 3 bases and J by 5 bases, with 11 bases between the two germline ends. Germline values: CDR1 SEHNR, CDR2 FQNEAQ (reference sequence). This CDR3 has 13 amino acids.